A single sample gave rise to the 18 T cell receptor beta chains below, sequenced in a study of cytomegalovirus exposure and HLA in healthy donors. With 60 Vbeta and 13 Jbeta primers, the PCR was carried out. Assay used: immunoSEQ multiplex PCR; TCRdb lists only in-frame clones, some missing. The data contain roughly 160,000 clones, 70% to 90% of them singletons. Sequencing was done on a sample of PBMCs. Receptors originate from a man in his thirties or forties in good health and CMV-seropositive.

The rearrangement uses TRBV6-5 and TRBJ1-2; D call uncertain. The germline V gene encodes CDR1 MNHEY and CDR2 SVGAGI. The CDR3 covers 15 residues. Trimming cost V 0 bases and J 13 bases, with 21 bases left between them. CDR3 bases: TGTGCCAGCAGTTACTCCCGACGGAGCCTAGATGGATTCACCTTC. This encodes CASSYSRRSLDGFTF.

The chain links TRBV27 to TRBJ2-7, with TRBD2 matching 8 bases. Trimming took 3 bases from V and 3 from J; bases not matched to a gene: 1. Germline V CDR1 and CDR2: MNHEY, SMNVEV (reference sequence). The CDR3 length is 13 residues. CDR3 in amino acids: CASSFLAGYEQYV. Here the CDR3 DNA reads TGTGCCAGCAGTTTTCTAGCGGGCTACGAGCAGTACGTC.

This chain joins TRBV5-1 and TRBJ1-1; D possibly corresponds to TRBD1 (5 bases). Looked up from germline, CDR1 is SGHRS and CDR2 is YFSETQ. This CDR3 comprises 13 residues. The V end lost 4 bases, the J end lost 4 bases, and 11 bases lay between the germline ends. CDR3 coding DNA: TGCGCCAGCAGCACCGAACAGGTCACTGAAGCTTTCTTT. This sequence encodes CASSTEQVTEAFF.

This clone was recorded only once. This chain links TRBV19 with TRBJ2-1; 8 positions agree with TRBD2. The V segment lost 4 bases and the J segment 6 bases; nucleotides outside the gene matches: 5. The CDR3 is 14 residues long. Germline V lookup: CDR1 LNHDA, CDR2 SQIVND (reference sequence). The CDR3 bases are TGTGCCAGTAGTACGGGACTAGGCGGCAATGAGCAGTTCTTC. Translating gives CASSTGLGGNEQFF.

The gene calls are TRBV28 and TRBJ1-5, with D perhaps TRBD1 (5 bases). The CDR3 is 15 residues long. CDR1 and CDR2 (germline): MDHEN, SYDVKM. V was clipped by 6 bases and J by 3 bases, with 15 bases between them. The CDR3 protein is CASSHRDFPNQPQHF. For the CDR3, the DNA is TGTGCCAGCAGCCACCGGGACTTCCCCAATCAGCCCCAGCATTTT.

The rearrangement joins TRBV27 to TRBJ1-1; D is unresolved. Germline V CDR1 and CDR2: MNHEY, SMNVEV (reference sequence). V lost 4 bases, J lost 1 base, and 13 bases lay in between. This CDR3 has 15 residues. This chain's CDR3 is CASSSYPAGNTEAFF. The CDR3 nucleotides are TGTGCCAGCAGTTCCTACCCGGCGGGGAACACTGAAGCTTTCTTT.

This sequence joins TRBV5-6 and TRBJ1-5; D remains ambiguous. Trimming took 2 bases from V and 4 from J, leaving 4 bases between them. Germline V CDR1 and CDR2: SGHDT, YYEEEE. The CDR3 runs 12 residues. CDR3 DNA sequence: TGTGCCAGCAGCTTCCTTAATCAGCCCCAGCATTTT. This translates into CASSFLNQPQHF.

The V gene is TRBV18, the J gene TRBJ2-1; D is unclear. Germline values: CDR1 KGHSH, CDR2 LQKENI. CDR3 length: 15 amino acids. V dropped 1 base and J dropped 8 bases, with 15 bases sitting between them. The CDR3, as DNA: TGTGCCAGCTCACCACTCGCCAGAAGTTTCCATGAGCAGTTCTTC. Amino acids: CASSPLARSFHEQFF.

V usage is TRBV19 and J usage is TRBJ1-2, with D tentatively TRBD1 (5 bases). This CDR3 comprises 14 residues. Germline-derived CDR1 and CDR2 are LNHDA and SQIVND (reference sequence). V lost 3 bases and J lost 2, with 10 bases in between. This CDR3 reads CASSMTGGNYGYTF. CDR3 bases: TGTGCCAGTAGTATGACGGGGGGAAACTATGGCTACACCTTC.

This clone was observed once. This specimen includes other DNA sequences encoding the same CDR3. V and J are TRBV9 and TRBJ2-1, with 10 bases lining up with TRBD2. From germline, CDR1 is SGDLS and CDR2 YYNGEE. V shed 3 bases and J 6 bases; nucleotides not matched to a gene: 6. CDR3 size: 15 residues. CDR3 DNA sequence: TGTGCCAGCAGCGGGGGCCTAGCGGGGGTCAATGAGCAGTTCTTC. This translates into CASSGGLAGVNEQFF.

The CDR3, as DNA: TGTGCCACCGCAAAAGGGACTGCGCTGGATACGCAGTATTTT. Its translation is CATAKGTALDTQYF. The chain recombines TRBV10-3 with TRBJ2-3, with D possibly being TRBD2 (6 bases). Trimming removed 10 bases from V and 6 bases from J, with 20 bases in between. This CDR3 has 14 residues. Germline assignment: CDR1 ENHRY and CDR2 SYGVKD.

V is TRBV7-8 and J is TRBJ2-1, with 8 bases lining up with TRBD2. Germline V gives CDR1 SGHVS, CDR2 FQNEAQ. V shed 3 bases and J 4 bases; nucleotides not matched to a gene: 11. This CDR3 is built from 17 residues. The CDR3 DNA sequence: TGTGCCAGCAGCTTTAATGTACTAGCGGAATTTTACAATGAGCAGTTCTTC. Its translation is CASSFNVLAEFYNEQFF.

V is TRBV6-1 and J is TRBJ1-2; 8 bases match TRBD1. Germline V gene data show CDR1 as MNHNS and CDR2 as SASEGT. The CDR3 runs to 14 residues. Trimming took 7 bases from V and 3 from J; bases not matched to a gene: 7. CDR3 nucleotide sequence: TGTGCCAGCAACTTGGGACAGGCCTACTATGGCTACACCTTC. It translates to CASNLGQAYYGYTF.

The chain recombines TRBV7-2 with TRBJ1-1; 9 bases are a match to TRBD1. The CDR3 runs 14 residues. With V trimmed by 5 bases and J by 8 bases, 9 bases remained unmatched. Germline CDR1 is SGHTA and CDR2 is FQGNSA. The CDR3 region has the DNA TGTGCCAGCAGCACCCAACAGGGGGCGAGAGAAGCTTTCTTT. Its translation is CASSTQQGAREAFF.

The chain is built from TRBV18 and TRBJ1-5; tentative D call: TRBD1 (6 bases). This CDR3 comprises 13 residues. Germline V gene sequence: CDR1 KGHSH, CDR2 LQKENI. Trimming cost V 5 bases and J 4 bases, with 9 bases left between them. Here the CDR3 DNA reads TGTGCCAGCTCAAAGGACAGAAATCAGCCCCAGCATTTT. Protein sequence: CASSKDRNQPQHF.

V and J are TRBV11-3 and TRBJ1-1, with 10 bases that match TRBD1. There are 14 residues in the CDR3. Trimming at V came to 1 base and at J to 5 bases, leaving 1 base not matched to a gene. Germline CDR1 reads SGHNT; CDR2 reads YENEEA. CDR3 loop: CASSLAGQGTEAFF. CDR3 nucleotide sequence: TGTGCCAGCAGCTTAGCGGGACAGGGGACTGAAGCTTTCTTT.

The CDR3 loop is CASSQDQGLAGGYEQYF. CDR3 in DNA: TGCGCCAGCAGCCAAGATCAAGGGCTAGCGGGAGGCTACGAGCAGTACTTC. The chain combines TRBV4-3 with TRBJ2-7; 11 nucleotides match TRBD2. V lost 0 bases and J lost 3; bases outside the gene matches: 7. The CDR3 is made up of 17 amino acids. Looked up from germline, CDR1 is LGHNA and CDR2 is YSLEER.

The chain recombines TRBV6-5 with TRBJ1-1; D not certain. This CDR3 has 14 amino acids. Germline V gene data show CDR1 as MNHEY and CDR2 as SVGAGI. The germline V and J ends were trimmed by 5 bases and 6 bases, with 16 bases remaining between them. CDR3 DNA sequence: TGTGCCAGCAGTGACGCATCCGGGGTCTCTGAAGCTTTCTTT. Its protein product is CASSDASGVSEAFF.